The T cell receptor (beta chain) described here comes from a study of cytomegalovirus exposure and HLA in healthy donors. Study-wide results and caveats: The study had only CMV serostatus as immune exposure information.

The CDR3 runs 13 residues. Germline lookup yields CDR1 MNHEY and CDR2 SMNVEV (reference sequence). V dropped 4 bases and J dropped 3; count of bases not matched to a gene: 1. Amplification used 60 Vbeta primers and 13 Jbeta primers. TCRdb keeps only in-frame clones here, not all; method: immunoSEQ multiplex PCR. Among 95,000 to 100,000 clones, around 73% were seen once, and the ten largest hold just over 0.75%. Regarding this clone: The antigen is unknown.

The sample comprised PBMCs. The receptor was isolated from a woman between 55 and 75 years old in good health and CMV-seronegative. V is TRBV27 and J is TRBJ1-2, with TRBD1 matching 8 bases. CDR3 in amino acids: CASSSGGDYGYTF. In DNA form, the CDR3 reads TGTGCCAGCAGTTCAGGGGGCGACTATGGCTACACCTTC.